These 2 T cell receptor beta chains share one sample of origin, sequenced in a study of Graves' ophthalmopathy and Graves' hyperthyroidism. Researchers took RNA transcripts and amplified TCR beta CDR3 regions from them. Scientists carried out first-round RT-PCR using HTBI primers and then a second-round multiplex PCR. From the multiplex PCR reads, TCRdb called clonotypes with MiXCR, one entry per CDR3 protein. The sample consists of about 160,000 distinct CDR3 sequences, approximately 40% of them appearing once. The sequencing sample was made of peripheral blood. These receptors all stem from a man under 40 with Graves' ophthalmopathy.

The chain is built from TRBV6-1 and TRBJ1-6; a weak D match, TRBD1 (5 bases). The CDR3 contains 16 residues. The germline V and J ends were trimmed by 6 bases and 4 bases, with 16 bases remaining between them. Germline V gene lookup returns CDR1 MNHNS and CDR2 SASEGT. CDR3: CASRPPGRTYNSPLHF. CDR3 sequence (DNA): TGTGCCAGCAGACCCCCAGGGAGGACGTATAATTCACCCCTCCACTTT.

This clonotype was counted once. This chain's CDR3 is CASSMELLNTEAFF. Here the CDR3 DNA reads TGTGCCAGTAGTATGGAGCTCCTGAACACTGAAGCTTTCTTT. V and J are TRBV19 and TRBJ1-1; D is unclear. Germline CDR1 reads LNHDA; CDR2 reads SQIVND (reference sequence). V was cut by 3 bases and J by 0 bases, with 8 bases left in between. The CDR3 consists of 14 residues.